This note documents a single T cell receptor beta chain sequence. CDR3 length: 15 amino acids. V lost 6 bases and J lost 7; bases outside the gene matches: 11. CDR1 is MNHEY, CDR2 SVGAGI, per germline. This sample was taken from a study of T-cell memory formation after mild COVID-19. MiXCR, run by TCRdb on the 5' RACE reads, gives a single entry per CDR3 protein. There are under 700,000 distinct CDR3 sequences in the sample; roughly 20% occur only once, and roughly an eighth lies in the top ten. The receptor comes from an adult woman who had mild COVID-19 (a few samples of this study predate the infection). Cell type and time point are not known. The chain has TRBV6-5 and TRBJ2-7; 11 nucleotides align to TRBD2. The sequencing sample was made of PBMCs or a T cell subset sorted from them (not recorded which). The CDR3 is CASSSGTSGSMEQYF. The CDR3, as DNA: TGTGCCAGCAGCTCCGGGACTAGCGGTTCCATGGAGCAGTACTTC.